This TCR beta chain was sequenced during a study of CD8 T cells in Susac syndrome. CDR1 and CDR2 from the germline V gene are MNHEY and SVGEGT. The CDR3 runs to 18 residues. V was clipped by 0 bases and J by 2 bases, with 20 bases between them. The RNA, 0.5 to 1 ug, was put through reverse transcription using random hexamers. The authors amplified TCR beta CDR3 across 54 Vbeta and 13 Jbeta using immunoSEQ multiplex PCR. TCRdb passed the immunoSEQ multiplex PCR reads through MiXCR, listing each CDR3 protein once. The sample carries about 300,000 distinct CDR3 sequences, over 75% recorded once. Study-wide results and limits: The study's TCR sequencing and HLA analysis covered a relatively small number of individuals, and the study acknowledged this.

In the case of this clonotype: The antigen is undetermined.

Included as multiple sclerosis controls were treatment-naive patients who had stable or active relapsing-remitting disease. TEMRA cells were FACS-enriched, and CD8+ and CD4+ T cells were isolated negatively. The receptor comes from a human donor with multiple sclerosis. Material: CD8+ T cells from PBMCs. This chain links TRBV6-2 or TRBV6-3 with TRBJ2-7, with D perhaps TRBD2 (5 bases). The CDR3: CASSYSRTEAGVTYEQYF. CDR3 sequence (DNA): TGTGCCAGCAGTTACTCAAGGACGGAGGCCGGGGTAACCTACGAGCAGTACTTC.